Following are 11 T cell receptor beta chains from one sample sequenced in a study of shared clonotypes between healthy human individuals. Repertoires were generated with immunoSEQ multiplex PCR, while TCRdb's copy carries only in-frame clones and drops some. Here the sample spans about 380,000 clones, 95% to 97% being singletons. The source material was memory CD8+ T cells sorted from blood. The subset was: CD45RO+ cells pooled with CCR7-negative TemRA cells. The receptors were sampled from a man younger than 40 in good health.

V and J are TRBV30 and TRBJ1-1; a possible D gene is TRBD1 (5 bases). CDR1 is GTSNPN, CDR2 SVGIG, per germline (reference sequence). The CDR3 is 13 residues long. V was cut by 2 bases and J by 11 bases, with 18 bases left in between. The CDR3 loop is CAWSPIRGAGAFF. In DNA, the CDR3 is TGTGCCTGGAGTCCCATCCGCGGGGCAGGGGCTTTCTTT.

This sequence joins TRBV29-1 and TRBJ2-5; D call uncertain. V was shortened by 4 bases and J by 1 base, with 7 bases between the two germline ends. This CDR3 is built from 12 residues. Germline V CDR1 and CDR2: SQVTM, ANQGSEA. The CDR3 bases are TGCAGCGTTGCGAAGCTCCAAGAGACCCAGTACTTC. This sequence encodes CSVAKLQETQYF.

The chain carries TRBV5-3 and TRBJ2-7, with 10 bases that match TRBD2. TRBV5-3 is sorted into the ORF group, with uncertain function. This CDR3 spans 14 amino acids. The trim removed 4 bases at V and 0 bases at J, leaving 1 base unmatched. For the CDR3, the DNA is TGTGCCAGAAGCCCTAGCGGGGGCTCCTACGAGCAGTACTTC. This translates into CARSPSGGSYEQYF.

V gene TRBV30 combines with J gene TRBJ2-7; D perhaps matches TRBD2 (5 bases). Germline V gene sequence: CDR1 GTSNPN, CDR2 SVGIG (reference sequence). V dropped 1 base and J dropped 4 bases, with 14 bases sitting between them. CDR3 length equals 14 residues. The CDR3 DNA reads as TGTGCCTGGAGTGGTGCCTTCAAGCGGTACGAGCAGTACTTC. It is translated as CAWSGAFKRYEQYF. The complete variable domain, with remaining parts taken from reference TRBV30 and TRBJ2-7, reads SQTIHQWPATLVQPVGSPLSLECTVEGTSNPNLYWYRQAAGRGLQLLFYSVGIGQISSEVPQNLSASRPQDRQFILSSKKLLLSDSGFYLCAWSGAFKRYEQYFGPGTRLTVT.

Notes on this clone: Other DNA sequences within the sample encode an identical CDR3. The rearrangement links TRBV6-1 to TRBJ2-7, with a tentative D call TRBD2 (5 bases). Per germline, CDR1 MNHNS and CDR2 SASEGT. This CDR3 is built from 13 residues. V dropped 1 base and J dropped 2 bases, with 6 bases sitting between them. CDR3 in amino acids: CASSEGTAYEQYF. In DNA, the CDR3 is TGTGCCAGCAGTGAAGGGACTGCCTACGAGCAGTACTTC.

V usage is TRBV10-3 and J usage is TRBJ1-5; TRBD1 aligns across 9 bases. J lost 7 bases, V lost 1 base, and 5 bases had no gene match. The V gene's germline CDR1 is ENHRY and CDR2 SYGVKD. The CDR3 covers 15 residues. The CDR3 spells CAISEWGQGPQPQHF. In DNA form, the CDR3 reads TGTGCCATCAGTGAGTGGGGACAGGGTCCCCAGCCCCAGCATTTT.

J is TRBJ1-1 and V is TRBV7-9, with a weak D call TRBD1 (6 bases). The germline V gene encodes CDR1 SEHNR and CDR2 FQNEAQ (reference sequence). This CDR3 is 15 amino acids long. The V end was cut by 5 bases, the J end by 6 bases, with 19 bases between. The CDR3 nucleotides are TGTGCCAGCAGCCCTCACAGGGACGGGATCCCTGAAGCTTTCTTT. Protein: CASSPHRDGIPEAFF.

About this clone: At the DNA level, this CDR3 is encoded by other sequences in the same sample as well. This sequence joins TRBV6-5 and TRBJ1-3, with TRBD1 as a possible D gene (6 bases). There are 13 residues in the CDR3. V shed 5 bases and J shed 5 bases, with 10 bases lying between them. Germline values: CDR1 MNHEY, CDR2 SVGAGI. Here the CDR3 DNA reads TGTGCCAGCAGTCCGGACAGACGAAACACCATATATTTT. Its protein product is CASSPDRRNTIYF.

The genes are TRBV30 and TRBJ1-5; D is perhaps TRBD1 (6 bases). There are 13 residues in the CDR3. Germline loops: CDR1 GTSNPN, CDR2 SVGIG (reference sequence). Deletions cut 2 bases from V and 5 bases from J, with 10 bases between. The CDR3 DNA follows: TGTGCCTGGAGTAACAGGGCCCATCAGCCCCAGCATTTT. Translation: CAWSNRAHQPQHF.

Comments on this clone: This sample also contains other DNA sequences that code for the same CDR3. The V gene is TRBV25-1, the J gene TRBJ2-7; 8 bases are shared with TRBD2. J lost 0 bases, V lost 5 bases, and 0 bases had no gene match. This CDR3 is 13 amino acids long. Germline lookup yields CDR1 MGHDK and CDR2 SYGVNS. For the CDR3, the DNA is TGTGCCAGCAGTAGCGGGAGCTCCTACGAGCAGTACTTC. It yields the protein CASSSGSSYEQYF.

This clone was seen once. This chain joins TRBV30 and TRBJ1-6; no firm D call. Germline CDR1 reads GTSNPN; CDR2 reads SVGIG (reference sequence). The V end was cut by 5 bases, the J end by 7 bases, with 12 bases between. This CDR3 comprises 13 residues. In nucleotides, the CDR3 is TGTGCCTGGGAACCGGGCCAAAATTCACCCCTCCACTTT. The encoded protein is CAWEPGQNSPLHF.